This T cell receptor (beta chain) appears in the sequencing data of a study of blood T cell repertoires in COVID-19. This table comes from immunoSEQ multiplex PCR, and its TCRdb copy is limited to in-frame clones, with some not included. The sample consists of around 260,000 clones, over 75% of them appearing once. There are 16 residues in the CDR3. The junction had 7 bases not matched to a gene; V was cut back by 4 bases and J by 5 bases. CDR1 is SGHTA, CDR2 FQGNSA, per germline. Sequenced input: peripheral blood. This TCR came from a human donor in a cohort sampled during active COVID-19. The V gene is TRBV7-2, the J gene TRBJ2-2, with 10 bases matching TRBD2. DNA of the CDR3: TGTGCCAGCAGCTCGCCGGGACTAGCGCATACCGGGGAGCTGTTTTTT. This translates into CASSSPGLAHTGELFF. The complete variable domain, with remaining parts taken from reference TRBV7-2 and TRBJ2-2, reads GAGVSQSPSNKVTEKGKDVELRCDPISGHTALYWYRQSLGQGLEFLIYFQGNSAPDKSGLPSDRFSAERTGGSVSTLTIQRTQQEDSAVYLCASSSPGLAHTGELFFGEGSRLTVL.